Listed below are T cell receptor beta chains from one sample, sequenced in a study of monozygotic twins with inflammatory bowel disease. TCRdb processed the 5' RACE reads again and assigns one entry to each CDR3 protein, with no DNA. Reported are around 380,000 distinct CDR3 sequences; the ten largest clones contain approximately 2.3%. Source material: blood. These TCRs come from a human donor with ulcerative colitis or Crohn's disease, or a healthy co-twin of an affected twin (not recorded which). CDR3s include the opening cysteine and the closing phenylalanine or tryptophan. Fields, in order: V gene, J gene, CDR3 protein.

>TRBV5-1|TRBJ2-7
CASSWDSSSYEQYF
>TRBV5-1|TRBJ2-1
CASSPRTGNEQFF
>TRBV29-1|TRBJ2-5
CSVTPRGGGETQYF
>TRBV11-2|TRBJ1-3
CASTPLVGVGNTIYF
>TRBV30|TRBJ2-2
CAWSISRNTGELFF
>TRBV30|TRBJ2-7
CAWSRAGYEQYF
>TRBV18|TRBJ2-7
CASSPHSGGEQYF
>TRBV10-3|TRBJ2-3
CAISVGRNTDTQYF
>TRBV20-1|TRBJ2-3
CSARRGASTDTQYF
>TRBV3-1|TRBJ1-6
CASSQGAGARNSPLHF